This TCR beta chain is drawn from a study of T cells in Graves' hyperthyroidism and ophthalmopathy. Study results and caveats: The model forecast ophthalmopathy, anticipating it by a median around 6.5 months before onset.

V was trimmed by 6 bases and J by 2 bases, leaving 11 bases between them. Germline assignment: CDR1 DFQATT and CDR2 SNEGSKA (reference sequence). The CDR3 consists of 12 residues. To note about this clonotype: Its antigen is not identified.

Disease lasting under 3 months, a NOSPECS grade of at least 4, and a Clinical Activity Score of at least 3 were features of the ophthalmopathy patients. Any patient presenting with uncontrolled infection, other autoimmune disease, pregnancy or lactation was left out. Diagnoses were established using clinical symptoms, serum thyroxine and TRAb, thyroid ultrasound and orbital computed tomography. Amplified TCR beta CDR3 regions came from RNA transcripts. The HTBI set primed first-round TCR CDR3 RT-PCR. Each CDR3 protein gets one entry after TCRdb re-called the multiplex PCR reads with MiXCR. Among 450,000 to 550,000 distinct CDR3 sequences listed, approximately 25% were seen once.

The chain combines TRBV20-1 with TRBJ2-7; D is ambiguous. The TCR comes from a woman in her 30s with Graves' ophthalmopathy. Sequencing used blood. CDR3 in amino acids: CSARGETYEQYF. The CDR3 bases are TGCAGTGCCCGAGGCGAGACCTACGAGCAGTACTTC.